The 24 T cell receptor beta chains presented below share a single source sample, sequenced in a study of monozygotic twins with inflammatory bowel disease. TCRdb reprocessed the 5' RACE reads, keeping one entry per CDR3 protein, no DNA. The sample shows roughly 330,000 distinct CDR3 sequences, and approximately 2% sits with its ten largest clones. Sequencing used blood. The source is a human donor with ulcerative colitis or Crohn's disease, or a healthy co-twin of an affected twin (not recorded which).

The V and J genes are TRBV20-1 and TRBJ2-5; TCRdb picks TRBD1, but there is no DNA to check that call. Germline V gene data show CDR1 as DFQATT and CDR2 as SNEGSKA (reference sequence). This CDR3 region has 16 residues. CDR3 in amino acids: CSARAGLGVLQETQYF.

The chain combines TRBV15 with TRBJ2-5; TCRdb reports TRBD2, a call that lacks DNA to check it against. There are 15 residues in the CDR3. Germline loops: CDR1 LNHNV, CDR2 YYDKDF (reference sequence). The CDR3 is CATSTPLAGVETQYF.

This rearrangement joins TRBV29-1 to TRBJ1-1; no DNA is available, so the TRBD1 call from TCRdb remains unchecked. The germline V gene encodes CDR1 SQVTM and CDR2 ANQGSEA. CDR3 size: 13 residues. The CDR3 sequence is CSVEAGDSTEAFF. Full variable domain (outside the CDR3, taken from reference TRBV29-1 and TRBJ1-1): SAVISQKPSRDICQRGTSLTIQCQVDSQVTMMFWYRQQPGQSLTLIATANQGSEATYESGFVIDKFPISRPNLTFSTLTVSNMSPEDSSIYLCSVEAGDSTEAFFGQGTRLTVV.

The V call is TRBV28, the J call TRBJ2-7; TCRdb returns TRBD1, unconfirmable since there is no DNA. Germline V gives CDR1 MDHEN, CDR2 SYDVKM. The CDR3 has 16 amino acids. CDR3 residues: CASSWVGGFPTYEQYF.

V is TRBV14 and J is TRBJ2-2; the TRBD1 assignment by TCRdb is unverifiable without DNA. This CDR3 has 16 amino acids. CDR1 and CDR2 from the germline V gene are SGHDN and FVKESK. The CDR3 loop reads CASSQVRGSNTGELFF.

The chain is built from TRBV27 and TRBJ2-1; the D call of TRBD2 rests on TCRdb alone, since no DNA is present to check it. Germline-derived CDR1 and CDR2 are MNHEY and SMNVEV (reference sequence). The CDR3 extends over 17 amino acids. CDR3 sequence reads: CASHRRTSGKSYNEQFF.

The gene calls are TRBV7-8 and TRBJ2-1; TCRdb names TRBD1, which stays unverified in the absence of DNA. There are 19 residues in the CDR3. The germline gives CDR1 SGHVS, CDR2 FQNEAQ. The CDR3 sequence: CASSLKFSGGTGFNNEQFF.

The gene calls are TRBV5-6 and TRBJ1-1; TCRdb reports TRBD1, a call that lacks DNA to check it against. The germline CDR1 and CDR2 sequences are SGHDT and YYEEEE. There are 16 residues in the CDR3. The CDR3 loop is CASSLQGAGRNTEAFF.

The V call is TRBV5-1, the J call TRBJ2-7; absent DNA, TCRdb's TRBD1 call cannot be checked. The germline CDR1 and CDR2 sequences are SGHRS and YFSETQ. The CDR3 is 15 residues long. The CDR3 reads CASSLRSGTFYEQYF.

The J gene is TRBJ1-1, the V gene TRBV4-3; TCRdb calls TRBD1, which cannot be checked without DNA. Germline-derived CDR1 and CDR2 are LGHNA and YSLEER. The CDR3 contains 16 residues. CDR3 sequence: CASSQGANNRGTEAFF.

The CDR3 reads CASSSTGTGDEKLFF. This chain connects TRBV7-3 to TRBJ1-4; TCRdb's D gene call, TRBD1, goes unchecked for lack of DNA. Germline CDR1 reads SGHTA; CDR2 reads FQGTGA. The CDR3 is 15 amino acids.

The chain joins TRBV9 to TRBJ2-3; the TRBD2 assignment by TCRdb is unverifiable without DNA. This CDR3 has 15 amino acids. From germline, CDR1 is SGDLS and CDR2 YYNGEE. The CDR3 reads CASSERQGSTDTQYF.

This chain uses TRBV2 with TRBJ2-7; the D gene TCRdb calls, TRBD2, cannot be checked with no DNA. This CDR3 region has 14 residues. CDR1 and CDR2 (germline): SNHLY, FYNNEI. The CDR3 sequence is CARSQRLGRMEQYF.

The chain is built from TRBV27 and TRBJ2-3; TCRdb indicates TRBD1, and absent DNA this call remains unverified. The CDR3 is made up of 16 amino acids. Per the germline V gene, CDR1 is MNHEY and CDR2 is SMNVEV (reference sequence). The CDR3 loop is CASSPGGGRLHDTQYF.

The chain uses TRBV2 and TRBJ2-4; the D call from TCRdb, TRBD1, cannot be confirmed without DNA. CDR1 is SNHLY, CDR2 FYNNEI, per germline. CDR3 length: 15 amino acids. CDR3 sequence: CASSVPEGVKNIQYF.

The gene calls are TRBV10-3 and TRBJ2-3; TCRdb designates TRBD1, a call that cannot be tested without DNA. The CDR3 runs 15 residues. Germline CDR1 is ENHRY and CDR2 is SYGVKD. CDR3 protein: CAISASGTSEDTQYF.

The J gene is TRBJ1-5, the V gene TRBV6-2 or TRBV6-3. Germline V lookup: CDR1 MNHEY, CDR2 SVGEGT. This CDR3 is 14 amino acids long. CDR3 in amino acids: CASSPRTVNQPQHF.

The chain is built from TRBV20-1 and TRBJ2-1. Germline CDR1 is DFQATT and CDR2 is SNEGSKA (reference sequence). This CDR3 is built from 12 residues. Here the CDR3 reads CSARGHNNEQFF.

CDR3 sequence reads: CASSVTAGGGDTQYF. V gene TRBV9 combines with J gene TRBJ2-3; checking the TCRdb D call of TRBD1 is not possible without DNA. CDR1 SGDLS and CDR2 YYNGEE come from the germline V gene. The CDR3 spans 15 residues.

The chain links TRBV6-2 or TRBV6-3 to TRBJ1-1; TCRdb outputs TRBD1, but without DNA this stays unchecked. Germline CDR1 and CDR2: MNHEY and SVGEGT. The CDR3 loop spans 14 amino acids. This chain's CDR3 is CASTKSRDRAEAFF.

The chain recombines TRBV5-1 with TRBJ1-4. The CDR3 contains 15 residues. Germline CDR1 reads SGHRS; CDR2 reads YFSETQ. CDR3 in amino acids: CASSQWQGLNEKLFF.

The gene calls are TRBV5-1 and TRBJ2-2; TCRdb indicates TRBD2, and absent DNA this call remains unverified. This CDR3 is built from 16 residues. Germline V lookup: CDR1 SGHRS, CDR2 YFSETQ. CDR3 residues: CASSLSPRENTGELFF.

The CDR3 sequence: CASLGRGRLNYGYTF. This rearrangement joins TRBV30 to TRBJ1-2; there is no DNA to check the TCRdb D call of TRBD1. The CDR3 consists of 15 residues. Germline CDR1 and CDR2: GTSNPN and SVGIG (reference sequence). The entire variable domain, with the rest obtained from reference TRBV30 and TRBJ1-2, is as follows: SQTIHQWPATLVQPVGSPLSLECTVEGTSNPNLYWYRQAAGRGLQLLFYSVGIGQISSEVPQNLSASRPQDRQFILSSKKLLLSDSGFYLCASLGRGRLNYGYTFGSGTRLTVV.

Here the CDR3 reads CSARNDRPGAFF. The chain couples TRBV20-1 to TRBJ1-1; TCRdb lists TRBD1, though no DNA is available to test this call. The germline gives CDR1 DFQATT, CDR2 SNEGSKA (reference sequence). The CDR3 runs to 12 residues.